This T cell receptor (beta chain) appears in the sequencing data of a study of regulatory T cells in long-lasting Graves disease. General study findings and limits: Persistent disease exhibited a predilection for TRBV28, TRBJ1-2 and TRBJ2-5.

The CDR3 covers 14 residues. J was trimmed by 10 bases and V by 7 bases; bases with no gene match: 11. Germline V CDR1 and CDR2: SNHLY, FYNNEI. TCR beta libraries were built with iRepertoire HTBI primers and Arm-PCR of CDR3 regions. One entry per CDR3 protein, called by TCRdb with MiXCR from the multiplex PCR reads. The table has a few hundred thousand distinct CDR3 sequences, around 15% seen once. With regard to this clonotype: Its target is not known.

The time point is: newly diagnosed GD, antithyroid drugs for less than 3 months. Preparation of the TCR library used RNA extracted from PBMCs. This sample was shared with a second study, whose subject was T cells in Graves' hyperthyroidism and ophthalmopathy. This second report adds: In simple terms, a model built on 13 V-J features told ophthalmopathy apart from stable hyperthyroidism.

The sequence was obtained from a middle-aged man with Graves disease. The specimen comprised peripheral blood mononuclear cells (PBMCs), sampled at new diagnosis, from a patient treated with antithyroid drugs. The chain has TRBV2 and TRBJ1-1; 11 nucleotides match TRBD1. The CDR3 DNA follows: TGTGCCAGCAAAGGACAGGGGGCTGATTTTCGAGCTTTCTTT. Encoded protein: CASKGQGADFRAFF.